This record concerns one TCR beta chain sequence. The entry originates in a study of blood T cell repertoires in COVID-19. Clinical history reported by participants formed the basis on which cohorts were assigned. V was clipped by 4 bases and J by 3 bases, with 13 bases between them. Germline V gene data show CDR1 as SGDLS and CDR2 as YYNGEE. There are 15 residues in the CDR3. TCRdb's table, derived via immunoSEQ multiplex PCR, lists solely in-frame clones and lacks some. Of hundreds of thousands of clones in the sample, 83% are singletons; the top ten hold 3.6%. The sequence came from a woman aged 40 to 50 who had been exposed to COVID-19. Sequencing was carried out using PBMCs or T cells enriched from blood (not recorded which). The chain is built from TRBV9 and TRBJ1-4; TRBD1 might be the D (6 bases). The CDR3 bases are TGTGCCAGCAGCACCCAGGGGTCATCTAATGAAAAACTGTTTTTT. Protein sequence: CASSTQGSSNEKLFF.